This T cell receptor (beta chain) was sequenced for a study of cytomegalovirus exposure and HLA in healthy donors. Overall study: There were 350 to 400 genotyped donors. Of these, roughly 80% fell in the genetic ancestry cluster associated with self-reported Caucasian donors.

PCR involved 60 Vbeta and 13 Jbeta primers. The table came from immunoSEQ multiplex PCR; TCRdb's copy has only in-frame clones and leaves some out. The data contain about 99,000 clones, around 66% of them singletons. V lost 7 bases to trimming and J lost 3 bases; unmatched junction nucleotides: 7. Germline CDR1 and CDR2: SEHNR and FQNEAQ (reference sequence). This CDR3 spans 15 amino acids. As regards this clone: Its antigen is not identified.

Study-level results: In an earlier analysis, most TCR beta V segments were productive about 87% or about 30% of the time. Altogether, some 170 TCR beta chains were recorded as cytomegalovirus-associated.

Material for sequencing was PBMCs. This sequence was found in a woman in her fifties or sixties in good health and CMV-seronegative. The genes are TRBV7-9 and TRBJ2-1, with 9 bases that match TRBD2. CDR3: CASIGTSSFYNEQFF. DNA of the CDR3: TGTGCCAGCATCGGGACTAGCTCATTCTACAATGAGCAGTTCTTC.